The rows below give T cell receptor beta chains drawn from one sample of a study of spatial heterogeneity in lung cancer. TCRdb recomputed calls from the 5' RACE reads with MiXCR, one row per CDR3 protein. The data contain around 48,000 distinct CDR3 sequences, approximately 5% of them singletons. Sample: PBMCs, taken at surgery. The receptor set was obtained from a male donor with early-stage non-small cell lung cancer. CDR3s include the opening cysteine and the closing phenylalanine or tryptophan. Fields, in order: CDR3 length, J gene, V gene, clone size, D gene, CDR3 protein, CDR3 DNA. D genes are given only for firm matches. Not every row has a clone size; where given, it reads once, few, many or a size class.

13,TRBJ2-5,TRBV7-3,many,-,CASSFSGRETQYF,TGTGCCAGCAGCTTTTCGGGACGAGAGACCCAGTACTTC
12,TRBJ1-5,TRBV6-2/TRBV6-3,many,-,CASSPRPEDQHF,TGTGCCAGCAGCCCGAGACCCGAAGACCAGCATTTT
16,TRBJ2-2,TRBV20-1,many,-,CSARPGTEDRTGELFF,TGCAGTGCTAGACCCGGGACTGAAGACCGGACCGGGGAGCTGTTTTTT
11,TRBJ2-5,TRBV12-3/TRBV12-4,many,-,CASGRSETQYF,TGTGCCAGCGGGCGCTCAGAGACCCAGTACTTC
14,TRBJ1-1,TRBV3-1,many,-,CASSQGRENTEAFF,TGTGCCAGCAGCCAAGGGAGGGAGAACACTGAAGCTTTCTTT
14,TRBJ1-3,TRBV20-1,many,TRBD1,CSAPGQTSGNTIYF,TGCAGTGCTCCGGGACAGACCTCTGGAAACACCATATATTTT
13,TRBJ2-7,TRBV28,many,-,CASFKGREYEQYF,TGTGCCAGCTTTAAGGGACGGGAATACGAGCAGTACTTC
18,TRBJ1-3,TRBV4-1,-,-,CASSQEQLRFLSGNTIYF,TGCGCCAGCAGCCAAGAACAACTGAGGTTCCTCTCTGGAAACACCATATATTTT
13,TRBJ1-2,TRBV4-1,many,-,CASSPPGSYGYTF,TGCGCCAGCAGCCCCCCTGGGTCCTATGGCTACACCTTC
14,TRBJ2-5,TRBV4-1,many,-,CASIPRDDQETQYF,TGCGCCAGCATCCCCCGGGACGACCAAGAGACCCAGTACTTC
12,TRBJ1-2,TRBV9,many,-,CASSVVTYGYTF,TGTGCCAGCAGCGTGGTCACCTATGGCTACACCTTC
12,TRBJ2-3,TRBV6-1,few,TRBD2,CASSAGLAFLHF,TGTGCCAGCAGTGCGGGACTAGCGTTTCTGCATTTT
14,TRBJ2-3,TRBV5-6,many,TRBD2,CASSFSGSTDTQYF,TGTGCCAGCAGCTTTAGCGGGAGCACAGATACGCAGTATTTT
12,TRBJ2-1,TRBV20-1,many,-,CSASQANNEQFF,TGCAGTGCCTCCCAGGCTAACAATGAGCAGTTCTTC
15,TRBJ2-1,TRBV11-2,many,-,CASSLVTGSYNEQFF,TGTGCCAGCAGCTTAGTGACCGGGAGCTACAATGAGCAGTTCTTC
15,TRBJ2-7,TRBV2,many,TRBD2,CASSEWVAGTDEQYF,TGTGCCAGCAGTGAATGGGTAGCGGGGACCGACGAGCAGTACTTC
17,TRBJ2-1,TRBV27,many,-,CASSGLGAPGGLNEQFF,TGTGCCAGCAGTGGGCTCGGGGCTCCCGGCGGGTTAAATGAGCAGTTCTTC
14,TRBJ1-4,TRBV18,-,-,CASSPSGLREKLFF,TGTGCCAGCTCACCATCCGGGCTCCGGGAAAAACTGTTTTTT
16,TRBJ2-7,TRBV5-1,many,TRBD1,CASSPRGRKAPGEQYF,TGCGCCAGCAGCCCCAGGGGGCGAAAGGCTCCCGGCGAGCAGTACTTC
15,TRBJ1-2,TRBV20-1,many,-,CSALTPHGRYYGYTF,TGCAGTGCCCTTACCCCACACGGACGTTACTATGGCTACACCTTC
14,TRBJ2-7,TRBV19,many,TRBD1,CASSVDRAPYEQYF,TGTGCCAGTAGTGTCGACAGGGCCCCGTACGAGCAGTACTTC
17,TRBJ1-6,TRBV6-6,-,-,CASSYSPGSSYNSPLHF,TGTGCCAGCAGTTACTCGCCAGGGAGCTCCTATAATTCACCCCTCCACTTT
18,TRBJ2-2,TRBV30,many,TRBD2,CAWSEGLFAGVGTGELFF,TGTGCCTGGAGTGAGGGTCTTTTTGCGGGAGTGGGGACCGGGGAGCTGTTTTTT
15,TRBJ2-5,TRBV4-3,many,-,CASSPAVVAQETQYF,TGCGCCAGCAGCCCCGCCGTTGTGGCTCAAGAGACCCAGTACTTC
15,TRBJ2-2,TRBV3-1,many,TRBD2,CASSQASGSTGELFF,TGTGCCAGCAGCCAAGCTAGCGGGAGCACCGGGGAGCTGTTTTTT
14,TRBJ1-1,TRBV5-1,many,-,CASSLEFPNTEAFF,TGCGCCAGCAGCTTGGAGTTCCCGAACACTGAAGCTTTCTTT
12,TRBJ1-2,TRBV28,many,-,CASSSSNYGYTF,TGTGCCAGCAGTTCCTCGAACTATGGCTACACCTTC
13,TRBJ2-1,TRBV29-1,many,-,CSVRGPPGNEQFF,TGCAGCGTTCGGGGCCCCCCGGGGAATGAGCAGTTCTTC
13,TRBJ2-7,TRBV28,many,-,CASSSGEVYEQYF,TGTGCCAGCAGTTCCGGGGAGGTGTACGAGCAGTACTTC